This TCR beta chain comes out of a study of blood T cell repertoires in COVID-19. Study-wide background: Specimens from acute and convalescent COVID-19 originated in the United States, Italy and Spain. From T cells, B-cell-depleted T cells, or PBMCs came the material, which was cDNA or gDNA.

In the original analysis: How many nucleated cells were present was estimated from reference gene primer amplification. Sequencing was performed with immunoSEQ multiplex PCR; in TCRdb, only in-frame clones are kept and a portion is missing. For V, J and clone size, that table is used; D and trimming come from the DNA. This sample has about 170,000 clones, with roughly 85% found just once. The source material was peripheral blood. The TCR sequence derives from a woman over 75 with acute or convalescent COVID-19.

In nucleotides, the CDR3 is TGTGCCACCAGCATACCCGGGACAGGTGAAAAACTGTTTTTT. Translation: CATSIPGTGEKLFF. The chain links TRBV15 to TRBJ1-4, with 8 nucleotides matching TRBD1. The CDR3 runs to 14 residues. With V trimmed by 4 bases and J by 7 bases, 5 bases remained unmatched. Germline CDR1 and CDR2: LNHNV and YYDKDF (reference sequence).